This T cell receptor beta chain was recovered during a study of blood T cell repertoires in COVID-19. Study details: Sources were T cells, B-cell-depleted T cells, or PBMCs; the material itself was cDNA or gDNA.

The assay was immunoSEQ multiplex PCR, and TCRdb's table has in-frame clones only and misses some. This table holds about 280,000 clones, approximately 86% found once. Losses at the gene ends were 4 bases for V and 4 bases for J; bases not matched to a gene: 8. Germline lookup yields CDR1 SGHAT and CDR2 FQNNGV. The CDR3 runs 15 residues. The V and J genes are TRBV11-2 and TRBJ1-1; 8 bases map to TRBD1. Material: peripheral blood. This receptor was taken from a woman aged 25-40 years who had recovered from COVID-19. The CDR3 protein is CASSSWTGSVTEAFF. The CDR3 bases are TGTGCCAGCAGCTCCTGGACAGGGTCGGTCACTGAAGCTTTCTTT.